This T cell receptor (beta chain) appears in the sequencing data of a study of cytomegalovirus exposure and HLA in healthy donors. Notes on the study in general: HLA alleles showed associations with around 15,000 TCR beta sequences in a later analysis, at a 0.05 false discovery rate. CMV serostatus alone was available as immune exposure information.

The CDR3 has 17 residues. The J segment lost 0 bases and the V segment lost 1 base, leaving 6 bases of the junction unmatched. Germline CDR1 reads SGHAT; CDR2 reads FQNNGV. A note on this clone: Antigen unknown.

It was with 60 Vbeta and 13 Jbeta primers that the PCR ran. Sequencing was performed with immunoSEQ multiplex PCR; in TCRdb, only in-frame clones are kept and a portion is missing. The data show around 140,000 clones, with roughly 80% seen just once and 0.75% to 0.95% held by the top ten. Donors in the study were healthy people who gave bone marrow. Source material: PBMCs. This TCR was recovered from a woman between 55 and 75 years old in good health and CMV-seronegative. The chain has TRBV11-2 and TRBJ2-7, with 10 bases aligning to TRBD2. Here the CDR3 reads CASSLGLAGDYSYEQYF. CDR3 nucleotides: TGTGCCAGCAGCTTAGGGCTAGCGGGAGATTACTCCTACGAGCAGTACTTC.